This T cell receptor (beta chain) was profiled in a study of blood T cell repertoires in COVID-19. Study-wide background: T cells, B-cell-depleted T cells, or PBMCs provided the cDNA or gDNA that served as material.

Per the study methods: Researchers report that nucleated cell counts were estimated from reference gene primer amplification. Profiling relied on immunoSEQ multiplex PCR, and the TCRdb table lists in-frame clones only, not all of them. The DNA gave D and trimming, while V, J and clone size come from that table. The sample carries 250,000 to 350,000 clones, approximately 85% recorded once. Allocation to cohorts depended on clinical history reported by the participants. Sample: PBMCs or T cells enriched from blood (not recorded which). This clonotype originated in a woman younger than 45 who had recovered from COVID-19.

Written as DNA, the CDR3 is TGTGCCAGCAGTGCAGAACAGGGGGCGAACACTGAAGCTTTCTTT. Amino acids: CASSAEQGANTEAFF. The chain joins TRBV2 to TRBJ1-1, with 9 bases matching TRBD1. Trimming cost V 4 bases and J 1 base; bases outside gene matches: 4. CDR3 length: 15 residues. Germline lookup yields CDR1 SNHLY and CDR2 FYNNEI.